Described below is a single TCR beta chain sequence and its context. The antigen remains undetermined. The data stem from a study of vaccination and CD4 T cells after COVID-19. Study overall: Control wells got either CEFX epitopes, HIV-1 Nef peptides, or no peptide at all. Study-level findings and limits: Within convalescent individuals, 304 out of 307 vaccine-specific clones proved to be spike mono-reactive.

Regarding treatment: approximately 11-day PBMC culture with coronavirus spike peptide pools or control peptides (ViraFEST assay). ViraFEST used peptide pools to expand antigen-specific T cells before TCR sequencing. V shed 1 base and J shed 8 bases, with 9 bases lying between them. This CDR3 comprises 13 residues. The germline V gene has CDR1 SGHTA and CDR2 FQGNSA. Oncomine TCR Beta short-read sequencing was applied to DNA from cultured CD4+ T cells. DNA came from CD4+ T cells after culture. TCRdb re-called the PCR reads through MiXCR, storing one row per CDR3 protein. The sample records fewer than 15,000 distinct CDR3 sequences, approximately 44% being singletons.

The source is a human donor who had recovered from COVID-19. The source material was CD4+ T cells from blood, cultured in vitro. The chain joins TRBV7-2 to TRBJ2-4, with D possibly being TRBD1 (6 bases). As DNA, the CDR3 is TGTGCCAGCAGCTTAGAACAGGGAGACATTCAGTACTTC. Amino acid sequence: CASSLEQGDIQYF.